The rows below give T cell receptor beta chains drawn from one sample of a study of preoperative IRX-2 immunotherapy in early breast cancer. TCRdb keeps only in-frame clones here, not all; method: immunoSEQ multiplex PCR. The sample records 60,000 or so clones, around 94% being singletons. The specimen was obtained from a patient treated with IRX-2 immunotherapy. All receptors derive from a human donor with breast cancer. The CDR3 runs from the conserved cysteine through the conserved F or W. A D gene is named only where the DNA matches it firmly. The size field is filled for only some rows; it gives once, few, many or a size class.

CDR3: CASSFPIAGDTQYF
DNA: TGTGCCAGCAGCTTCCCGATAGCGGGGGATACGCAGTATTTT
size: NA
J: TRBJ2-3
D: TRBD2
V: TRBV7-9

CDR3: CASSLLGKYQETQYF
DNA: TGTGCCAGCAGCTTATTGGGAAAGTACCAAGAGACCCAGTACTTC
size: NA
J: TRBJ2-5
D: NA
V: TRBV11-2

CDR3: CASSLIGGRAYEQYF
DNA: TGTGCCAGCAGTTTGATTGGAGGGCGAGCCTACGAGCAGTACTTC
size: NA
J: TRBJ2-7
D: NA
V: TRBV28

CDR3: CAIRGADNTGELFF
DNA: TGTGCCATACGAGGGGCCGATAACACCGGGGAGCTGTTTTTT
size: few
J: TRBJ2-2
D: NA
V: TRBV10-3

CDR3: CASSIWQAPILNTGELFF
DNA: TGTGCCAGTAGTATTTGGCAGGCCCCAATCCTTAACACCGGGGAGCTGTTTTTT
size: NA
J: TRBJ2-2
D: NA
V: TRBV19

CDR3: CASSRSGLAGRTGELFF
DNA: TGTGCCAGCAGTCGTTCGGGCCTAGCGGGGCGCACCGGGGAGCTGTTTTTT
size: NA
J: TRBJ2-2
D: TRBD2
V: TRBV9

CDR3: CASSLGSTGNTIYF
DNA: TGTGCCAGCAGTCTTGGGTCAACTGGAAACACCATATATTTT
size: NA
J: TRBJ1-3
D: NA
V: TRBV6-5

CDR3: CSVDRGGAIMYEQFF
DNA: TGCAGCGTTGATCGTGGGGGCGCGATTATGTATGAGCAGTTCTTC
size: NA
J: TRBJ2-1
D: NA
V: TRBV29-1

CDR3: CASSIGGQRGGNEQFF
DNA: TGTGCCAGCAGCATAGGGGGACAGAGGGGGGGCAATGAGCAGTTCTTC
size: NA
J: TRBJ2-1
D: NA
V: TRBV21-1

CDR3: CASSEWGANQPQHF
DNA: TGTGCCAGCAGTGAATGGGGGGCGAATCAGCCCCAGCATTTT
size: NA
J: TRBJ1-5
D: NA
V: TRBV2

CDR3: CASSGGLAGGHLHTQYF
DNA: TGTGCCAGCAGTGGGGGACTAGCGGGAGGCCATCTGCATACGCAGTATTTT
size: NA
J: TRBJ2-3
D: TRBD2
V: TRBV27

CDR3: CASSLTGGETQYF
DNA: TGTGCCAGCAGCTTAACAGGGGGAGAGACCCAGTACTTC
size: once
J: TRBJ2-5
D: TRBD1
V: TRBV5-8

CDR3: CASSLTGQIHYEQYF
DNA: TGTGCCAGCAGCTTAACGGGACAGATTCATTACGAGCAGTACTTC
size: once
J: TRBJ2-7
D: TRBD1
V: TRBV7-2

CDR3: CASGGTSGSTEQFF
DNA: TGTGCCAGCGGCGGGACTAGCGGGAGTACTGAGCAGTTCTTC
size: once
J: TRBJ2-1
D: TRBD2
V: TRBV19

CDR3: CASSFSSNEKLFF
DNA: TGTGCCAGCAGCTTCTCTTCTAATGAAAAACTGTTTTTT
size: NA
J: TRBJ1-4
D: NA
V: TRBV6-1

CDR3: CASSYSGTSVFVYEQFF
DNA: TGTGCCAGCAGCTATTCCGGAACTAGCGTTTTTGTGTATGAGCAGTTCTTC
size: NA
J: TRBJ2-1
D: TRBD2
V: TRBV7-9

CDR3: CAWKTHGYTF
DNA: TGTGCCTGGAAGACCCATGGCTACACCTTC
size: NA
J: TRBJ1-2
D: NA
V: TRBV30

CDR3: CASSLLPIAGVEQFF
DNA: TGTGCCAGCAGCTTACTCCCTATAGCGGGAGTTGAGCAGTTCTTC
size: NA
J: TRBJ2-1
D: TRBD2
V: TRBV7-2

CDR3: CSVDGLAGYNEQFF
DNA: TGCAGCGTTGATGGGCTAGCGGGGTACAATGAGCAGTTCTTC
size: NA
J: TRBJ2-1
D: TRBD2
V: TRBV29-1

CDR3: CASSLWRADTQYF
DNA: TGTGCCAGCAGCTTATGGAGGGCAGATACGCAGTATTTT
size: NA
J: TRBJ2-3
D: NA
V: TRBV7-2

CDR3: CASSYDFVGANVLTF
DNA: TGTGCCAGCAGTTACGACTTTGTTGGGGCCAACGTCCTGACTTTC
size: NA
J: TRBJ2-6
D: NA
V: TRBV6-5

CDR3: CASSRSGQGNYGYTF
DNA: TGTGCCAGCAGTCGTAGCGGACAGGGTAATTATGGCTACACCTTC
size: once
J: TRBJ1-2
D: TRBD1
V: TRBV7-9

CDR3: CASSFSPRSEQYF
DNA: TGTGCCAGCAGCTTCTCTCCCAGAAGCGAGCAGTACTTC
size: NA
J: TRBJ2-7
D: NA
V: TRBV7-6

CDR3: CASSYSELSYNSPLHF
DNA: TGTGCCAGCAGTTACTCGGAGTTATCCTATAATTCACCCCTCCACTTT
size: once
J: TRBJ1-6
D: NA
V: TRBV6-5

CDR3: CAWSVGGWGSPLHF
DNA: TGTGCCTGGAGTGTAGGGGGTTGGGGTTCACCCCTCCACTTT
size: once
J: TRBJ1-6
D: NA
V: TRBV30

CDR3: CASSEAGSLGEQYF
DNA: TGTGCCAGCAGTGAAGCTGGGTCCCTCGGCGAGCAGTACTTC
size: NA
J: TRBJ2-7
D: NA
V: TRBV25-1

CDR3: CASSLGQVMRNTIYF
DNA: TGTGCCAGCAGTCTAGGACAGGTAATGAGAAACACCATATATTTT
size: NA
J: TRBJ1-3
D: TRBD1
V: TRBV28

CDR3: CASRHPSGTNNEQFF
DNA: TGTGCCAGCAGGCATCCTAGCGGGACTAACAATGAGCAGTTCTTC
size: NA
J: TRBJ2-1
D: TRBD2
V: TRBV28

CDR3: CASSLVRADEQFF
DNA: TGTGCCAGCAGCTTAGTCAGGGCTGATGAGCAGTTCTTC
size: NA
J: TRBJ2-1
D: NA
V: TRBV7-8

CDR3: CASSPIAGVARPGDEQYF
DNA: TGTGCCAGCAGCCCCATAGCGGGGGTCGCACGGCCCGGGGACGAGCAGTACTTC
size: NA
J: TRBJ2-7
D: TRBD2
V: TRBV7-6

CDR3: CASRNSENTEAFF
DNA: TGTGCCAGCAGAAACAGCGAAAACACTGAAGCTTTCTTT
size: few
J: TRBJ1-1
D: NA
V: TRBV7-9

CDR3: CAISETGAQEQYF
DNA: TGTGCCATCAGTGAGACGGGGGCGCAGGAGCAGTACTTC
size: NA
J: TRBJ2-7
D: NA
V: TRBV10-3

CDR3: CASSFPFETQYF
DNA: TGTGCCAGCAGCTTCCCGTTCGAGACCCAGTACTTC
size: NA
J: TRBJ2-5
D: NA
V: TRBV7-2

CDR3: CSVSLYNEQFF
DNA: TGCAGCGTTTCCCTTTACAATGAGCAGTTCTTC
size: NA
J: TRBJ2-1
D: NA
V: TRBV29-1

CDR3: CASSSHRQGAWDEQFF
DNA: TGCGCCAGCAGCTCTCACCGACAGGGGGCCTGGGATGAGCAGTTCTTC
size: NA
J: TRBJ2-1
D: TRBD1
V: TRBV5-1

CDR3: CAWSQGTDTQYF
DNA: TGTGCCTGGAGCCAGGGCACAGATACGCAGTATTTT
size: NA
J: TRBJ2-3
D: NA
V: TRBV30

CDR3: CASRKPDRGVALHF
DNA: TGTGCCAGCAGAAAACCGGACAGGGGAGTGGCCCTCCACTTT
size: NA
J: TRBJ1-6
D: TRBD1
V: TRBV7-2

CDR3: CASSLFGGSEHIQYF
DNA: TGCGCCAGCAGCTTGTTTGGGGGATCCGAACACATTCAGTACTTC
size: NA
J: TRBJ2-4
D: NA
V: TRBV5-1

CDR3: CASSPWGLAGGHGEQFF
DNA: TGTGCCAGCAGTCCCTGGGGACTAGCGGGGGGGCATGGTGAGCAGTTCTTC
size: NA
J: TRBJ2-1
D: TRBD2
V: TRBV27

CDR3: CASSLASGRNYEQYF
DNA: TGCGCCAGCAGCTTGGCGTCAGGGCGGAACTACGAGCAGTACTTC
size: NA
J: TRBJ2-7
D: NA
V: TRBV5-1

CDR3: CASSWGGGPNTEAFF
DNA: TGTGCCAGCAGCTGGGGAGGGGGGCCAAACACTGAAGCTTTCTTT
size: once
J: TRBJ1-1
D: NA
V: TRBV5-5

CDR3: CASSHPSGVYEQYF
DNA: TGTGCCAGCAGCCACCCGTCAGGGGTCTACGAGCAGTACTTC
size: NA
J: TRBJ2-7
D: NA
V: TRBV4-2

CDR3: CASSLSGGPTNTQYF
DNA: TGTGCCAGCTCTCTAAGCGGGGGCCCGACCAATACGCAGTATTTT
size: NA
J: TRBJ2-3
D: TRBD2
V: TRBV6-5

CDR3: CSVEDGPPPRGLYGYTF
DNA: TGCAGCGTTGAAGATGGTCCTCCTCCTAGGGGTTTATATGGCTACACCTTC
size: NA
J: TRBJ1-2
D: NA
V: TRBV29-1

CDR3: CASSLGPRETQYF
DNA: TGTGCCAGCAGCTTAGGCCCCAGAGAGACCCAGTACTTC
size: NA
J: TRBJ2-5
D: NA
V: TRBV7-7

CDR3: CASSLSDRYTDTQYF
DNA: TGTGCCAGCAGCCTCTCGGACAGATACACAGATACGCAGTATTTT
size: NA
J: TRBJ2-3
D: NA
V: TRBV2

CDR3: CASSQGGGTTYNEQFF
DNA: TGTGCCAGCAGCCAGGGGGGGGGAACGACCTACAATGAGCAGTTCTTC
size: NA
J: TRBJ2-1
D: NA
V: TRBV7-2

CDR3: CSVGTGSGNTIYF
DNA: TGCAGCGTGGGGACAGGCTCTGGAAACACCATATATTTT
size: NA
J: TRBJ1-3
D: TRBD1
V: TRBV29-1

CDR3: CAISESLRLGELFF
DNA: TGTGCCATCAGTGAGTCGTTGCGTCTCGGGGAGCTGTTTTTT
size: NA
J: TRBJ2-2
D: NA
V: TRBV10-3

CDR3: CAWSVSGVETQYF
DNA: TGTGCCTGGAGTGTATCCGGGGTAGAGACCCAGTACTTC
size: NA
J: TRBJ2-5
D: NA
V: TRBV30

CDR3: CASSQDMGGDYPYNEQFF
DNA: TGCGCCAGCAGCCAAGATATGGGGGGGGACTACCCCTACAATGAGCAGTTCTTC
size: NA
J: TRBJ2-1
D: TRBD2
V: TRBV4-3

CDR3: CASSPRRGLQFNGYTF
DNA: TGTGCCAGCAGCCCCCGACGGGGTTTACAATTCAATGGCTACACCTTC
size: NA
J: TRBJ1-2
D: NA
V: TRBV7-2

CDR3: CASSPLFTTQGGPSYGYTF
DNA: TGTGCCAGCTCACCGTTATTTACGACACAAGGGGGTCCCTCCTATGGCTACACCTTC
size: NA
J: TRBJ1-2
D: NA
V: TRBV18

CDR3: CASSVRDRGPSEQYF
DNA: TGTGCCAGCAGCGTCCGGGACAGGGGGCCGTCCGAGCAGTACTTC
size: NA
J: TRBJ2-7
D: TRBD1
V: TRBV5-6

CDR3: CASFEPRGPEAFF
DNA: TGTGCCAGTTTCGAACCGAGGGGGCCTGAAGCTTTCTTT
size: once
J: TRBJ1-1
D: TRBD1
V: TRBV19

CDR3: CASSQSGSVPGELFF
DNA: TGTGCCAGCAGCCAAAGCGGATCGGTCCCCGGGGAGCTGTTTTTT
size: NA
J: TRBJ2-2
D: NA
V: TRBV4-2